This T cell receptor (beta chain) was retrieved from a study of blood T cell repertoires in COVID-19. Sequencing used immunoSEQ multiplex PCR; TCRdb keeps in-frame clones, though not all of them. The table shows roughly 89,000 clones, with roughly 80% occurring only once. Sequencing input: peripheral blood. This clonotype was obtained from a woman of 80 years or more with acute or convalescent COVID-19.

The CDR3 DNA is TGTGCCTGGAGGTCCCCTAGCGGGGGGGTCAATGAGCAGTTCTTC. It codes for CAWRSPSGGVNEQFF. J is TRBJ2-1 and V is TRBV30, with TRBD2 identical over 12 bases. This CDR3 comprises 15 residues. CDR1 is GTSNPN, CDR2 SVGIG, per germline (reference sequence). V shed 3 bases, J shed 6 bases, and the junction held 6 bases outside the gene matches.